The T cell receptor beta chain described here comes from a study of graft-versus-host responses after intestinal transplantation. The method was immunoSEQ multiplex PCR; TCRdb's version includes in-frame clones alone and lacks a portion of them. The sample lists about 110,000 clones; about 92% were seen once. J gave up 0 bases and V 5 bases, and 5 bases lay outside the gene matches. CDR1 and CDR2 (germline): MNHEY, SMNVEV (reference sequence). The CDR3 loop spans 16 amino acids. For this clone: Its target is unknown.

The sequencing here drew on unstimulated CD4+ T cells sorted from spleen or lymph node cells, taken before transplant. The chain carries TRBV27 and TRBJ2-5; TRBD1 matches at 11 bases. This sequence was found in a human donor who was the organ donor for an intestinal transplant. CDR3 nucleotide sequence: TGTGCCAGCAGTCGCCGGACAGGGGGCTACCAAGAGACCCAGTACTTC. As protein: CASSRRTGGYQETQYF.